A selection of T cell receptor beta chains follows, all from one sample in a study of graft-versus-host responses after intestinal transplantation. These receptors are not linked to any known antigen. TCRdb keeps only in-frame clones here, not all; method: immunoSEQ multiplex PCR. The data hold around 110,000 clones, with approximately 90% observed a single time. Material: unstimulated CD4+ T cells sorted from spleen or lymph node cells, obtained before intestinal transplant. The source is a human donor who received an intestinal transplant. Each CDR3 is given with its conserved first and last residue. D genes are given only for firm matches. Expanded clones are given a class, and other clones once, few, many or no size at all.

cdr3_nt cdr3_aa d_call cdr3_length v_call clone_size j_call
TGCGCCAGCAGCCGGGGACAGGGGGCTTCTAATGAAAAACTGTTTTTT CASSRGQGASNEKLFF TRBD1 16 TRBV5-1 . TRBJ1-4
TGCAGTGCTACGCTAGCTATTGAGCAGTTCTTC CSATLAIEQFF . 11 TRBV20-1 . TRBJ2-1
TGTGCCAGCTCTCTGGGACAGGGACTCAACACTGAAGCTTTCTTT CASSLGQGLNTEAFF TRBD1 15 TRBV18 . TRBJ1-1
TGTGCCAGCAGCCAAACAGGCCCTCCTGGAGGCTACACCTTC CASSQTGPPGGYTF . 14 TRBV7-9 . TRBJ1-2
TGTGCCAGCAGTGAAGTAGGGGGGAGGGCGGCGGGCACTGAAGCTTTCTTT CASSEVGGRAAGTEAFF . 17 TRBV6-1 . TRBJ1-1
TGTGCCAGCAGCCGACAGGGTGGTAATTCACCCCTCCACTTT CASSRQGGNSPLHF TRBD1 14 TRBV16 . TRBJ1-6
TGTGCCAGCAGTTTAACCGGACAGCGCTACACCTTC CASSLTGQRYTF . 12 TRBV27 . TRBJ1-2
TGCAGCGTTGCCTTGGAGAATGAGCAGTTCTTC CSVALENEQFF . 11 TRBV29-1 few TRBJ2-1
TGTGCCAGCAGCGTAGGGACAGTTAATGAAAAACTGTTTTTT CASSVGTVNEKLFF . 14 TRBV9 . TRBJ1-4
TGCGCCAGCAGCCAAGCCCTAGGATTCTATGGCTACACCTTC CASSQALGFYGYTF . 14 TRBV4-3 . TRBJ1-2
TGTGCCAGCAGTCCGCAGGGGAGCTCCTATAATTCACCCCTCCACTTT CASSPQGSSYNSPLHF . 16 TRBV6-6 . TRBJ1-6
TGTGCCAGCAGCCCTTATAGAGGACAGGGTGGAGTGGGGGCCAACGTCCTGACTTTC CASSPYRGQGGVGANVLTF TRBD1 19 TRBV14 . TRBJ2-6
TGCGCCAGCAGTGGGACTGGGCTTCGGTCTTTCAACACCGGGGAGCTGTTTTTT CASSGTGLRSFNTGELFF . 18 TRBV10-2 . TRBJ2-2
TGTGCCAGCAGTTCCACTCACGGACAGAGCTACGAGCAGCACTTC CASSSTHGQSYEQHF . 15 TRBV7-9 . TRBJ2-7
TGCGCCAGCAGCCAAGCGGGCGGGAGGGCCGATACGCAGTATTTT CASSQAGGRADTQYF TRBD2 15 TRBV4-1 . TRBJ2-3
TGTGCCAGCAGTCAAATCACAGGGGGCGCGGGGACCGGGGAGCTGTTTTTT CASSQITGGAGTGELFF TRBD1 17 TRBV2 . TRBJ2-2
TGTGCCATCAGTGATCCCGCGGGGTCTAGCGACTACGAGCAGTACTTC CAISDPAGSSDYEQYF . 16 TRBV10-3 . TRBJ2-7
TGTGCCAGCAGTTACGGGCGGGGGAAAGGGCAGCCCCAGCATTTT CASSYGRGKGQPQHF . 15 TRBV6-5 . TRBJ1-5
TGTGCCAGCAGTAAATCGCTTTTTGGGGTAGAGTCGGGAAGCTACGAGCAGTACTTC CASSKSLFGVESGSYEQYF . 19 TRBV7-3 . TRBJ2-7